This T cell receptor (beta chain) was profiled in a study of T cells in Graves' hyperthyroidism and ophthalmopathy. Template material for amplifying TCR beta CDR3 regions consisted of RNA transcripts. The HTBI set primed first-round TCR CDR3 RT-PCR. TCRdb re-analysed the multiplex PCR reads in MiXCR, keeping a single row per CDR3 protein. The data contain 410,000 or so distinct CDR3 sequences, about 14% of them seen just once; the ten biggest clones take up about 12%. As for this clonotype: With a much larger clone just one base away, this may be a read error.

Looked up from germline, CDR1 is DFQATT and CDR2 is SNEGSKA (reference sequence). The CDR3 covers 13 residues. The source is a man between 18 and 35 years old with Graves' ophthalmopathy. The source material was blood. The J gene is TRBJ1-1, the V gene TRBV20-1; 9 bases fit TRBD1. This CDR3 is CRAIGTGRTEAFF. In DNA form, the CDR3 reads TGCCGTGCTATCGGGACAGGGAGAACTGAAGCTTTCTTT.